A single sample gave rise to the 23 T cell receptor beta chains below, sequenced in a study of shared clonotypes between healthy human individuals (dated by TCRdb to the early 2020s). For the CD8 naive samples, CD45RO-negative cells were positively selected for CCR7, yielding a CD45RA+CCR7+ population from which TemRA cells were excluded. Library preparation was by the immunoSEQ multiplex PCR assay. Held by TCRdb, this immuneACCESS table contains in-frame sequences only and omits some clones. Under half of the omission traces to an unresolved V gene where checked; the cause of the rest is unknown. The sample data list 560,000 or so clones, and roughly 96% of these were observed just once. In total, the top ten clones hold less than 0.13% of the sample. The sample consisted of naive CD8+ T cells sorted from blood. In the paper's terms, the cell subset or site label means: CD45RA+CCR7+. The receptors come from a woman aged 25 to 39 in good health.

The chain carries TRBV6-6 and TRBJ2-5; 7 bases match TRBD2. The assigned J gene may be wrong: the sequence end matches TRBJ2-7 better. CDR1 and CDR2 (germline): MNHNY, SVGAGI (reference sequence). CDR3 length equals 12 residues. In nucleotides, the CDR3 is TGTGCCAGCAGTAGCGGGGACTCCGAGCAGTACTTC. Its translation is CASSSGDSEQYF.

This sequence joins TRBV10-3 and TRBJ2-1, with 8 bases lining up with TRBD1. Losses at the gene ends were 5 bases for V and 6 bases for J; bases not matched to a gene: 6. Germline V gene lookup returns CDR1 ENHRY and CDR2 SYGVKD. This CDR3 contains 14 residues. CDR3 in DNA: TGTGCCATCAGTCCTGACAGGGGCGGCAATGAGCAGTTCTTC. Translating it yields CAISPDRGGNEQFF.

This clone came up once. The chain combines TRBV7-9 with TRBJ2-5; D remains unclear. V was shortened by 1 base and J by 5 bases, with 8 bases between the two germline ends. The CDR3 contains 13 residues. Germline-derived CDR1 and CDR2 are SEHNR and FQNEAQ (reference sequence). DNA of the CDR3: TGTGCCAGCAGCTTAGGCAGTGGTGAGACCCAGTACTTC. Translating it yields CASSLGSGETQYF.

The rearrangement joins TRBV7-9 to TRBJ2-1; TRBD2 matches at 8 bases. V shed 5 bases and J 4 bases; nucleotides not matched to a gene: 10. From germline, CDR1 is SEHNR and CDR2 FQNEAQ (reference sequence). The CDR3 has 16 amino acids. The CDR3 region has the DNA TGTGCCAGCAGCCCTAGGGCGACTAGCGAGTACAATGAGCAGTTCTTC. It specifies CASSPRATSEYNEQFF.

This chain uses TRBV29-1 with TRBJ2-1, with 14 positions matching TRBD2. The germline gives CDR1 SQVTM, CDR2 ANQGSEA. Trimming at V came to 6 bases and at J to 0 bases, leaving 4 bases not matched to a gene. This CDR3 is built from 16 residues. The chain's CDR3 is CSVAGTSGSSYNEQFF. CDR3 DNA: TGCAGCGTGGCAGGGACTAGCGGGAGCTCCTACAATGAGCAGTTCTTC.

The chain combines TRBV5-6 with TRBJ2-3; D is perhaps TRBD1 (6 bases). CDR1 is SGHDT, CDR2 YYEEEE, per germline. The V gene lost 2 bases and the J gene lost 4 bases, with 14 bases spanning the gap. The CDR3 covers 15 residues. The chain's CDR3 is CASSFFRGVADTQYF. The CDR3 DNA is TGTGCCAGCAGCTTTTTCAGGGGTGTAGCAGATACGCAGTATTTT.

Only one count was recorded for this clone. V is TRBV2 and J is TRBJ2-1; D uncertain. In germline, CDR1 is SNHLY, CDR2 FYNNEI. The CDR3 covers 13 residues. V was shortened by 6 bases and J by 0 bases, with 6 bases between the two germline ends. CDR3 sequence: CASRGPSYNEQFF. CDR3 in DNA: TGTGCCAGCAGGGGTCCCTCCTACAATGAGCAGTTCTTC.

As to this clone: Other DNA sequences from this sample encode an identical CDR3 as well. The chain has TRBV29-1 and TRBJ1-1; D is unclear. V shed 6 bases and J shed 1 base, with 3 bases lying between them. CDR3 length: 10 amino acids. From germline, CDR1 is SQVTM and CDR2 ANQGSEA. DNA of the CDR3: TGCAGCGTGGAGAACACTGAAGCTTTCTTT. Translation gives CSVENTEAFF.

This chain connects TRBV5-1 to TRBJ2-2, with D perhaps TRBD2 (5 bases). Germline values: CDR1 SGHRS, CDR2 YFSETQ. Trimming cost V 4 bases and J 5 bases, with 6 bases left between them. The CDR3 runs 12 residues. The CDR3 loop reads CASSRTTGELFF. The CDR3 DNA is TGCGCCAGCAGCCGGACTACCGGGGAGCTGTTTTTT.

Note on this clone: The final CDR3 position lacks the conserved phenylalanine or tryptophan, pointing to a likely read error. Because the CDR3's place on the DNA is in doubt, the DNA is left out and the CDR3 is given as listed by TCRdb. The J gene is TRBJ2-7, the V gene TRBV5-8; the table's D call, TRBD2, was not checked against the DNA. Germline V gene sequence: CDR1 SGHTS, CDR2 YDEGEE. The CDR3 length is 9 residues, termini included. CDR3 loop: CASSSYYTA.

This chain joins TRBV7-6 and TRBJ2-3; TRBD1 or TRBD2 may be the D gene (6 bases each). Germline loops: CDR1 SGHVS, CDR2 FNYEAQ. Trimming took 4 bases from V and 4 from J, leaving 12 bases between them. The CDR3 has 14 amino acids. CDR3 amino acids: CASSWGAGSDTQYF. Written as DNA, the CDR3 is TGTGCCAGCAGCTGGGGGGCGGGGTCAGATACGCAGTATTTT.

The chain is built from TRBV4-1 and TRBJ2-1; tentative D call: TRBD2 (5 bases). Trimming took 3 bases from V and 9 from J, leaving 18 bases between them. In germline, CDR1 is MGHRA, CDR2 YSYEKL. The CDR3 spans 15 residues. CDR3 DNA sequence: TGCGCCAGCAGCCACGGACTCCTAATGCTGGGTGAGCAGTTCTTC. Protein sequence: CASSHGLLMLGEQFF.

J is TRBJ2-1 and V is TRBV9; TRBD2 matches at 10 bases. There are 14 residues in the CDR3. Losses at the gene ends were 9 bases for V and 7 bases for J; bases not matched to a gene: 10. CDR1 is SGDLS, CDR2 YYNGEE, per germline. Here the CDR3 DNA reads TGTGCCACCAACCTAGCGGGAGAAGGGAATGAGCAGTTCTTC. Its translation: CATNLAGEGNEQFF.

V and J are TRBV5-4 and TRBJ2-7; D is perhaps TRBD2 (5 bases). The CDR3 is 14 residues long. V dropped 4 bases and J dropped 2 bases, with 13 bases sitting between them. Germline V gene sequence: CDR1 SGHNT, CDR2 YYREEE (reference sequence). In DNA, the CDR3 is TGTGCCAGCAGCCCGAGGGCAGGAACCTACGAGCAGTACTTC. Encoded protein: CASSPRAGTYEQYF.

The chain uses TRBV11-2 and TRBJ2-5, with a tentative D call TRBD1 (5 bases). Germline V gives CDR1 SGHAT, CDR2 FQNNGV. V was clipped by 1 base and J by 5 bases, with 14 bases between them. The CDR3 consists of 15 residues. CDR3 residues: CASSLVVRVSETQYF. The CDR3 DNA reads TGTGCCAGCAGCTTAGTTGTCAGGGTCTCCGAGACCCAGTACTTC. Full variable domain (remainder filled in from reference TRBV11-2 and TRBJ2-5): EAGVAQSPRYKIIEKRQSVAFWCNPISGHATLYWYQQILGQGPKLLIQFQNNGVVDDSQLPKDRFSAERLKGVDSTLKIQPAKLEDSAVYLCASSLVVRVSETQYFGPGTRLLVL.

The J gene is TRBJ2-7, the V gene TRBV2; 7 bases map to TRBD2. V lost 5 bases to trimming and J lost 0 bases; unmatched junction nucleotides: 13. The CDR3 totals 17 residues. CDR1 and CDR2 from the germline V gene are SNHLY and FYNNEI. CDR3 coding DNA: TGTGCCAGCAGTCGGACCCCCGATAGCGGGCTCTCCTACGAGCAGTACTTC. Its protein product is CASSRTPDSGLSYEQYF.

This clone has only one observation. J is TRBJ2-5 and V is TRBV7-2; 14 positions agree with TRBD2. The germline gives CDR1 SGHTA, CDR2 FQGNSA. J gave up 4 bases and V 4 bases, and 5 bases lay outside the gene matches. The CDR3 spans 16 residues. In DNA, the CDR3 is TGTGCCAGCAGCTCACGGACTAGCGGGAGGTTAGAGACCCAGTACTTC. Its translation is CASSSRTSGRLETQYF.

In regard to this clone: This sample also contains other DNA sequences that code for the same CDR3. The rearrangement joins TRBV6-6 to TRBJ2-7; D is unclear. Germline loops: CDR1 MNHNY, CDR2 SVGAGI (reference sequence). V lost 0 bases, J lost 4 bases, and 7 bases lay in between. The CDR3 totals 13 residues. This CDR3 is CASSYSSQYEQYF. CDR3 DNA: TGTGCCAGCAGTTACTCGTCCCAGTACGAGCAGTACTTC.

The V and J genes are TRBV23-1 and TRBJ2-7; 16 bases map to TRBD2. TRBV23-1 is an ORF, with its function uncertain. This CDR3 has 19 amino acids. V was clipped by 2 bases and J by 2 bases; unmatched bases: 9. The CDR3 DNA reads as TGCGCCAGCAGTCAAATGGCGGGACTAGCGGGAGGGCCCCCCTACGAGCAGTACTTC. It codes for CASSQMAGLAGGPPYEQYF.

The CDR3 region has the DNA TGTGCCAGCAGCGCCCCGGACATTTACGGACTAGATACGCAGTATTTT. Amino acids: CASSAPDIYGLDTQYF. V usage is TRBV2 and J usage is TRBJ2-3, with D perhaps given as TRBD1 or TRBD2 (5 bases each). The germline V gene has CDR1 SNHLY and CDR2 FYNNEI. The CDR3 runs to 16 residues. Trimming removed 6 bases at V and 5 bases at J, with 21 bases between.

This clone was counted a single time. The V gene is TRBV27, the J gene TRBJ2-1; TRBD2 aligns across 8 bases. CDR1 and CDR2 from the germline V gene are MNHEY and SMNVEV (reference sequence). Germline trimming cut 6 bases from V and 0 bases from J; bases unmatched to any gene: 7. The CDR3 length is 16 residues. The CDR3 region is CASSSPGTSSYNEQFF. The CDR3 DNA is TGTGCCAGCAGCTCCCCTGGGACTAGCTCCTACAATGAGCAGTTCTTC.

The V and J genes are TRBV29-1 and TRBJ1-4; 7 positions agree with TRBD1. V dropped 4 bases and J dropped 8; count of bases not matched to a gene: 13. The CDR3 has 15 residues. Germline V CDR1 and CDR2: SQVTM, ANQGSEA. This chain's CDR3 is CSVVGQAKVAEKLFF. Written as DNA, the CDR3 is TGCAGCGTTGTAGGACAGGCTAAGGTGGCCGAAAAACTGTTTTTT.

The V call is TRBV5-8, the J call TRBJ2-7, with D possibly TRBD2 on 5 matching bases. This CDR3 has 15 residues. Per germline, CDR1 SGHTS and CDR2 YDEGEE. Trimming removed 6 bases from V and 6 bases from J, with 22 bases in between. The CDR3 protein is CASTLGSPPLGEQYF. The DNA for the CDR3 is TGTGCCAGCACCCTAGGGAGTCCCCCCTTGGGCGAGCAGTACTTC.